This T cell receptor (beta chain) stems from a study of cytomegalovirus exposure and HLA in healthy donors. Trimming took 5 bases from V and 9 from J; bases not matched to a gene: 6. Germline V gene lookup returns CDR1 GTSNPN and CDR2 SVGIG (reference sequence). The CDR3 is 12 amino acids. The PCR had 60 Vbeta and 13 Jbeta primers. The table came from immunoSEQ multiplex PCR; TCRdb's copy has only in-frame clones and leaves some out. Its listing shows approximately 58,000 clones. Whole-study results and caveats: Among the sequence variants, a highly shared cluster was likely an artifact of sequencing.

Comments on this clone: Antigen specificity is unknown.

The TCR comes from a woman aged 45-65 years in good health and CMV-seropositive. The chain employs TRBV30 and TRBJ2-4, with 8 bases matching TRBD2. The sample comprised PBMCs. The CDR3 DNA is TGTGCCTGGGGCACGGGGGGGTTCATTCAGTACTTC. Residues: CAWGTGGFIQYF. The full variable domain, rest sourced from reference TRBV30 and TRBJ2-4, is SQTIHQWPATLVQPVGSPLSLECTVEGTSNPNLYWYRQAAGRGLQLLFYSVGIGQISSEVPQNLSASRPQDRQFILSSKKLLLSDSGFYLCAWGTGGFIQYFGAGTRLSVL.